These 16 T cell receptor beta chains share one sample of origin, sequenced in a study of regulatory T cells in long-lasting Graves disease. Both iRepertoire HTBI primers and Arm-PCR of CDR3 regions were used to build the TCR beta libraries. Via MiXCR, TCRdb re-called the multiplex PCR reads, giving one row per CDR3 protein. Altogether a few hundred thousand distinct CDR3 sequences are present, around 16% being singletons, with the ten largest covering 20%. The time point is: newly diagnosed GD, antithyroid drugs for less than 3 months. PBMC RNA served as the TCR library source. This sample was shared with a second study, whose subject was T cells in Graves' hyperthyroidism and ophthalmopathy.

Sequencing was performed on peripheral blood mononuclear cells (PBMCs), taken at new diagnosis, from a patient treated with antithyroid drugs. These TCRs come from a woman aged 18-29 years with Graves disease.

This clonotype was detected ten times or more. CDR3 coding DNA: TGTGCCAGCATGGGACACGGCTACGAGCAGTACTTC. It codes for CASMGHGYEQYF. The rearrangement joins TRBV2 to TRBJ2-7; D perhaps matches TRBD1 (6 bases). This CDR3 contains 12 residues. Germline CDR1 and CDR2: SNHLY and FYNNEI. V was cut by 7 bases and J by 3 bases, with 10 bases left in between.

The V call is TRBV15, the J call TRBJ1-3, with no clear D. CDR1 and CDR2 from the germline V gene are LNHNV and YYDKDF (reference sequence). The ends were cut back, 0 bases at V and 3 bases at J, with 12 bases in the middle. The CDR3 contains 16 residues. The CDR3 DNA reads as TGTGCCACCAGCAGAGATCGGGCCGCAGTTGGAAACACCATATATTTT. The encoded protein is CATSRDRAAVGNTIYF.

This clonotype was recorded many times. This CDR3 is CSARDTLVSYNEQFF. The DNA of the CDR3 is TGCAGTGCTAGAGATACACTAGTCTCCTACAATGAGCAGTTCTTC. The chain employs TRBV20-1 and TRBJ2-1; maybe TRBD2 (5 bases). The germline V gene has CDR1 DFQATT and CDR2 SNEGSKA (reference sequence). The CDR3 covers 15 residues. The germline V and J ends were trimmed by 0 bases and 0 bases, with 9 bases remaining between them.

The gene calls are TRBV19 and TRBJ1-1; tentatively, D is TRBD1 (6 bases). CDR3 size: 15 residues. Germline V gene sequence: CDR1 LNHDA, CDR2 SQIVND (reference sequence). V shed 3 bases and J shed 4 bases, with 15 bases lying between them. The DNA of the CDR3 is TGTGCCAGTAGTATGAACAGGGATTGGGGCACTGAAGCTTTCTTT. Its translation is CASSMNRDWGTEAFF. The full variable domain, in which reference TRBV19 and TRBJ1-1 provide the parts outside the CDR3, is DGGITQSPKYLFRKEGQNVTLSCEQNLNHDAMYWYRQDPGQGLRLIYYSQIVNDFQKGDIAEGYSVSREKKESFPLTVTSAQKNPTAFYLCASSMNRDWGTEAFFGQGTRLTVV.

This clonotype was recorded once. V is TRBV5-6 and J is TRBJ2-3, with 12 positions matching TRBD2. The CDR3 extends over 19 amino acids. Germline loops: CDR1 SGHDT, CDR2 YYEEEE. V trimming: 0 bases; J trimming: 2 bases; junction bases outside the gene matches: 10. The CDR3 DNA follows: TGTGCCAGCAGCTTGGGGCTAGCGGGAGGGGGGCCTAACACAGATACGCAGTATTTT. Translation gives CASSLGLAGGGPNTDTQYF.

This clonotype was seen a handful of times. This may stem from a read error, because a much larger clone lies one nucleotide away. This sequence joins TRBV20-1 and TRBJ2-7, with unresolved D. This CDR3 is built from 15 residues. In germline, CDR1 is DFQATT, CDR2 SNEGSKA (reference sequence). The DNA of the CDR3 is TGCAGTGCTAGACTGCGTGGTTTTGGGTCCTACGAGCGGTACTTC. Translated: CSARLRGFGSYERYF.

In its sample, this clonotype was seen many times. The chain combines TRBV27 with TRBJ2-7, with D uncertain. CDR1 is MNHEY and CDR2 is SMNVEV in the germline V gene (reference sequence). The V and J ends lost 3 bases and 0 bases respectively, with 12 bases between them. CDR3 length equals 15 residues. The CDR3 bases are TGTGCCAGCAGTTTTGGTGGCAGGATCTCCTACGAGCAGTACTTC. It yields the protein CASSFGGRISYEQYF.

This clonotype was seen at least ten times. The chain links TRBV28 to TRBJ2-5; 10 nucleotides match TRBD1. After removal of 5 bases from V and 5 bases from J, the junction contained 14 bases not matched to a gene. CDR1 is MDHEN and CDR2 is SYDVKM in the germline V gene. The CDR3 covers 17 residues. CDR3 bases: TGTGCCAGCAGTCGCGGATTCCGGGACAGGGGTGTGGAGACCCAGTACTTC. Encoded protein: CASSRGFRDRGVETQYF.

This clonotype was counted many times. The gene calls are TRBV6-1 and TRBJ2-2; D may be TRBD2 (6 bases). V gave up 7 bases and J gave up 4 bases, with 13 bases separating them. Germline CDR1 and CDR2: MNHNS and SASEGT. The CDR3 totals 14 residues. CDR3 sequence (DNA): TGTGCCAGCACGAGCCCCGGGGGCACCGGGGAGCTGTTTTTT. Amino acids: CASTSPGGTGELFF.

At least ten counts were recorded for this clonotype. This chain joins TRBV7-8 and TRBJ2-3, with a tentative D call TRBD1 (6 bases). The CDR3 loop spans 15 amino acids. Trimming left V 5 bases short and J 0 bases short, with 12 bases between. The germline gives CDR1 SGHVS, CDR2 FQNEAQ. The CDR3 spells CASSPDRTSTDTQYF. DNA for the CDR3: TGTGCCAGCAGCCCCGACAGGACCAGCACAGATACGCAGTATTTT.

The gene calls are TRBV5-1 and TRBJ2-5; 7 bases line up with TRBD2. Unmatched junction bases numbered 5, after V lost 0 bases and J lost 0 bases. CDR1 and CDR2 from the germline V gene are SGHRS and YFSETQ. This CDR3 has 16 residues. The CDR3, as DNA: TGCGCCAGCAGCTTGGGAGTAGCGGGTGACCAAGAGACCCAGTACTTC. This translates into CASSLGVAGDQETQYF.

This clonotype was observed many times. The chain joins TRBV5-6 to TRBJ2-3; 7 bases map to TRBD2. CDR3 length: 15 amino acids. The V segment lost 1 base and the J segment 6 bases; nucleotides outside the gene matches: 8. The germline V gene has CDR1 SGHDT and CDR2 YYEEEE. The CDR3 loop reads CASSLPGGASDTQYF. The DNA of the CDR3 is TGTGCCAGCAGCTTGCCGGGAGGAGCCTCCGATACGCAGTATTTT.

This clonotype was seen repeatedly, ten times or more. The chain is built from TRBV5-1 and TRBJ2-1; the D gene is possibly TRBD2 (6 bases). Germline CDR1 is SGHRS and CDR2 is YFSETQ. Trimming left V 7 bases short and J 6 bases short, with 23 bases between. This CDR3 spans 16 amino acids. DNA of the CDR3: TGCGCCAGCGCGGCGGGCGGGCGGGGCCCGGGCAATGAGCAGTTCTTC. It is translated as CASAAGGRGPGNEQFF.

This clonotype was observed a few times. V and J are TRBV6-1 and TRBJ2-3; the D is unclear. Trimming removed 6 bases from V and 2 bases from J, with 12 bases in between. The germline gives CDR1 MNHNS, CDR2 SASEGT. This CDR3 has 14 residues. The CDR3 spells CASSLSAHTDTQYF. The DNA for the CDR3 is TGTGCCAGCAGCCTCAGCGCCCACACAGATACGCAGTATTTT.

This clonotype was counted ten times or more. V and J are TRBV9 and TRBJ2-1; 7 positions agree with TRBD2. Germline values: CDR1 SGDLS, CDR2 YYNGEE. Trimming at V came to 4 bases and at J to 7 bases, leaving 17 bases not matched to a gene. CDR3 size: 17 residues. CDR3 sequence: CASSPTPGGSIGNEQFF. The CDR3 DNA is TGTGCCAGCAGCCCTACCCCCGGCGGGAGTATCGGGAATGAGCAGTTCTTC.

There are many counts of this clonotype. The V gene is TRBV2, the J gene TRBJ2-7; 7 bases fit TRBD1. The CDR3 length is 16 residues. After removal of 11 bases from V and 1 base from J, the junction contained 17 bases not matched to a gene. From germline, CDR1 is SNHLY and CDR2 FYNNEI. The CDR3 sequence is CAQTSRSGTASYEQYF. The DNA of the CDR3 is TGTGCCCAAACGTCACGATCGGGGACAGCTTCCTACGAGCAGTACTTC.